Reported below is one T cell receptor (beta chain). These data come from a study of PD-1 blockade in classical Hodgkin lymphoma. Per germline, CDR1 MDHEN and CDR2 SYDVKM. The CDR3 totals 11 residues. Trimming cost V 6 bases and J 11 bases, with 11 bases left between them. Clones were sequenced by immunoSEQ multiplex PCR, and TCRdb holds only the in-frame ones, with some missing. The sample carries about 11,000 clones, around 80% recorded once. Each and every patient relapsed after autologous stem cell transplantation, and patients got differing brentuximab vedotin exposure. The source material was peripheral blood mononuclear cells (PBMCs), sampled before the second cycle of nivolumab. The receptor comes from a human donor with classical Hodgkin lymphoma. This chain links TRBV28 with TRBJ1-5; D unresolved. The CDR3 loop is CASSDVESQHF. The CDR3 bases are TGTGCCAGCAGCGACGTCGAGTCCCAGCATTTT.